The TCR beta chain described here comes from a study of cytomegalovirus exposure and HLA in healthy donors. The PCR ran on 60 Vbeta and 13 Jbeta primers. TCRdb's copy holds only in-frame clones and misses some; the assay was immunoSEQ multiplex PCR. The repertoire holds some 120,000 clones, around two thirds seen once, with more than 8% in the top ten. Concerning this clone itself: Its antigen is not known.

Germline CDR1 is KGHSH and CDR2 is LQKENI. After removal of 4 bases from V and 3 bases from J, the junction contained 5 bases not matched to a gene. The CDR3 consists of 15 residues. Overall study findings and caveats: Reports state that TCR beta sequences accurately predicted most subjects' HLA-A and HLA-B alleles. About 87% or about 30% of the time was how often most TCR beta V segments were productive, according to an earlier analysis.

The sequenced material came from PBMCs. The clonotype originates from a woman aged 40 to 50 in good health and CMV-seropositive. The V gene is TRBV18, the J gene TRBJ1-4; 7 nucleotides line up with TRBD1. The CDR3 sequence is CASSQPGGSNEKLFF. As DNA, the CDR3 is TGTGCCAGCTCACAGCCAGGGGGTTCTAATGAAAAACTGTTTTTT.